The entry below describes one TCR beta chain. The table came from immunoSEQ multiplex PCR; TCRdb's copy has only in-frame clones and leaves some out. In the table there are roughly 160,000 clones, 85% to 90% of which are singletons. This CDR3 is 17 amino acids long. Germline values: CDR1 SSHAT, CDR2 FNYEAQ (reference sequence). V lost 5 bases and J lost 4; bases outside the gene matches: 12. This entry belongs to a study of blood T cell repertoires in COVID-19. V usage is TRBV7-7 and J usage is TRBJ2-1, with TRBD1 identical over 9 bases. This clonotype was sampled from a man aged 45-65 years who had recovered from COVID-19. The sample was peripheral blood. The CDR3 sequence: CASSHRSGTGLYNEQFF. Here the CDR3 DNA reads TGTGCCAGCAGCCATCGGTCCGGGACAGGGCTATACAATGAGCAGTTCTTC.